The present T cell receptor beta chain was sequenced within a study of cytomegalovirus exposure and HLA in healthy donors. Study details: Some 180 million T cells yielded around 120 million unique TCR beta sequences in earlier analysis. Study-level findings and limits: In presence/absence analyses, roughly uniform sequencing depth across donors was assumed.

The CDR3 is 13 residues long. Trimming took 2 bases from V and 3 from J, leaving 5 bases between them. Per germline, CDR1 MRHNA and CDR2 SNTAGT. Only a few counts were recorded for this clone. Its antigen is currently unknown. 13 Jbeta primers and 60 Vbeta primers were used for the PCR. Assay used: immunoSEQ multiplex PCR; TCRdb lists only in-frame clones, some missing. The sample has 95,000 to 150,000 clones; roughly 70% are singletons. The rearrangement links TRBV6-4 to TRBJ2-1; no clear D. Sequenced sample: PBMCs. This TCR was sampled from a man aged 40-55 years in good health and CMV-seropositive. Written as DNA, the CDR3 is TGTGCCAGCAGTGACGGCAACTACAATGAGCAGTTCTTC. Translating gives CASSDGNYNEQFF.